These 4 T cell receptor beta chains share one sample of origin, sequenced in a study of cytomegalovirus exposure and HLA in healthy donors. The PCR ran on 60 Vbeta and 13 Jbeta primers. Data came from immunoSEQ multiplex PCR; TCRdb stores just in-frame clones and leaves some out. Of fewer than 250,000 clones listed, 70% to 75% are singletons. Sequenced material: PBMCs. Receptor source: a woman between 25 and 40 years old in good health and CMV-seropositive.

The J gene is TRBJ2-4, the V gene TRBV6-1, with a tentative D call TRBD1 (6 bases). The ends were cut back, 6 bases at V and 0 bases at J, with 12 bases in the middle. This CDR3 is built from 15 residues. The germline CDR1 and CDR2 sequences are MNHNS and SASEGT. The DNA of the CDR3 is TGTGCCAGCAGGTTGGACAGCCTAGCCAAAAACATTCAGTACTTC. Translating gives CASRLDSLAKNIQYF.

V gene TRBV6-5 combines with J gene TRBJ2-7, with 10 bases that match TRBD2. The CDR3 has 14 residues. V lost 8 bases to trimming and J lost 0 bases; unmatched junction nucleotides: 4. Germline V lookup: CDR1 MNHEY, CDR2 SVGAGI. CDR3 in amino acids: CASRRTSGSYEQYF. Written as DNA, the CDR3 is TGTGCCAGCCGCCGGACTAGCGGCTCCTACGAGCAGTACTTC.

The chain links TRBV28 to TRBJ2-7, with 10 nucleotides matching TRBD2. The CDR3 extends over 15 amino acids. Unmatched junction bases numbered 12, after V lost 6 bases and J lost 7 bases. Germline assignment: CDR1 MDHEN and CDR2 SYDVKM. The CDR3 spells CASSPRLAGSEEQYF. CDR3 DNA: TGTGCCAGCAGCCCCCGACTAGCGGGTTCGGAGGAGCAGTACTTC.

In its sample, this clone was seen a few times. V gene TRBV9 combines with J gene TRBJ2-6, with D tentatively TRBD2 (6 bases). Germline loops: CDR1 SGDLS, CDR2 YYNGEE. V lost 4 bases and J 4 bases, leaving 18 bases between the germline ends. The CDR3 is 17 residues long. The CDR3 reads CASSSPGGVLGANVLTF. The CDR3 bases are TGTGCCAGCAGCTCACCTGGAGGGGTATTGGGGGCCAACGTCCTGACTTTC.